The rows below give T cell receptor beta chains drawn from one sample of a study of blood T cell repertoires in COVID-19. The protocol was immunoSEQ multiplex PCR, while the TCRdb copy is restricted to in-frame clones and leaves out a portion. The repertoire consists of over 150,000 clones, with about 86% occurring once and the leading ten covering 7.3%. The specimen sequenced was PBMCs or T cells enriched from blood (not recorded which). These receptors originate from a man in his forties or fifties who had recovered from COVID-19. Each CDR3 is given with its conserved first and last residue. A D gene is named only where the DNA matches it firmly. Size tells how often a clone was seen (once, few, many) or the class of an expanded clone, and some rows leave it out.

>-|-|TRBJ1-5|TRBV30
TGTGCCTGGATTTTAGGGAGTCAGCCCCAGCATTTT
CAWILGSQPQHF
>-|many|TRBJ2-2|TRBV9
TGTGCCAGCAGCGTAGGACGAGGGGAGGACACCGGGGAGCTGTTTTTT
CASSVGRGEDTGELFF
>TRBD2|-|TRBJ2-2|TRBV4-2
TGTGCCAGCAGCTGGACTAGCGGGGGGGCTGCCGGGGAGCTGTTTTTT
CASSWTSGGAAGELFF
>TRBD1|few|TRBJ1-4|TRBV2
TGTGCCAGCAGTGGGGGACAGGGGAATGAAAAACTGTTTTTT
CASSGGQGNEKLFF
>-|-|TRBJ1-2|TRBV2
TGTGCCAGCAGGGCGCAGGGGTGGGACTATGGCTACACCTTC
CASRAQGWDYGYTF
>-|-|TRBJ1-2|TRBV4-1
TGCGCCAGCAGCCAAGAGGCGGGGTCGGGCTATGGCTACACCTTC
CASSQEAGSGYGYTF
>-|few|TRBJ1-2|TRBV12-5
TGTGCTGTGGGGGACCCAGATTCACAGGGTTATCGCTTGAACTATGGCTACACCTTC
CAVGDPDSQGYRLNYGYTF
>TRBD2|few|TRBJ2-3|TRBV5-1
TGCGCCAGCAGCTCTAGCGGGGGGGCTGGGACAGATACGCAGTATTTT
CASSSSGGAGTDTQYF
>-|few|TRBJ1-1|TRBV18
TGTGCCAGCTCAGACAGAATAAACACTGAAGCTTTCTTT
CASSDRINTEAFF
>-|-|TRBJ2-5|TRBV7-8
TGTGCCAGCAGCTTAGGGGCTATTCGGTACCAAGAGACCCAGTACTTC
CASSLGAIRYQETQYF
>TRBD1|-|TRBJ1-5|TRBV7-8
TGTGCCAGCAGCTCCCGGGACAGGGGGCAGTGGCAGCCCCAGCATTTT
CASSSRDRGQWQPQHF
>TRBD2|-|TRBJ2-5|TRBV7-2
TGTGCCAGCAGCCAGGGACTAGCGGGGGCGGAGACCCAGTACTTC
CASSQGLAGAETQYF
>-|-|TRBJ2-2|TRBV19
TGTGCCAGTAGTCGACACGGCTTGGGGGAGCTGTTTTTT
CASSRHGLGELFF
>-|-|TRBJ1-2|TRBV7-3
TGTGCCAGCAGCTTACTGCCAGGGGTGTATGGCTACACCTTC
CASSLLPGVYGYTF
>-|once|TRBJ2-3|TRBV7-9
TGTGCCAGCAGCTTAGCCGGAGCAGATACGCAGTATTTT
CASSLAGADTQYF
>-|-|TRBJ2-1|TRBV7-9
TGTGCCAGCAGCGAAAGAGGCGGCAAGGCGGCTGAGCAGTTCTTC
CASSERGGKAAEQFF